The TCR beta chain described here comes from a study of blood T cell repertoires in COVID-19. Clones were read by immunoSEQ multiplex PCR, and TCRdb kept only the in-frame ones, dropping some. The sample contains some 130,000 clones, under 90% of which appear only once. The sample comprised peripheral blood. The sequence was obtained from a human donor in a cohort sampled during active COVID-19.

The CDR3 spells CSASPTSSYEQYF. The DNA of the CDR3 is TGCAGTGCTAGTCCGACTAGCTCCTACGAGCAGTACTTC. V gene TRBV20-1 combines with J gene TRBJ2-7; D possibly corresponds to TRBD2 (6 bases). Germline CDR1 DFQATT, CDR2 SNEGSKA (reference sequence). This CDR3 contains 13 residues. V was clipped by 3 bases and J by 0 bases, with 9 bases between them.